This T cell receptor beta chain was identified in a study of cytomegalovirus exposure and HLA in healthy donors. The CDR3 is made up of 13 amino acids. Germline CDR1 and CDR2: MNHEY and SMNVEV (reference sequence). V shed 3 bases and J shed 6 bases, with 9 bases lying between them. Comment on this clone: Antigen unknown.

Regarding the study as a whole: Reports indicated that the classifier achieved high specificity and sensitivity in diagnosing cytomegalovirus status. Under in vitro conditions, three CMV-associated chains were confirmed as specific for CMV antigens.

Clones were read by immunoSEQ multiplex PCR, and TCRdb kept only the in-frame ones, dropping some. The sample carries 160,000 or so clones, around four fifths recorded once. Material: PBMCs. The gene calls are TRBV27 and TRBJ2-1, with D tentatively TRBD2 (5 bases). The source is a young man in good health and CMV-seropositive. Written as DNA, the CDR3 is TGTGCCAGCAGTTTGGGGAGAATCAATGAGCAGTTCTTC. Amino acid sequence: CASSLGRINEQFF.